These 15 T cell receptor beta chains were sequenced from one sample in a study of shared clonotypes between healthy human individuals. Method: immunoSEQ multiplex PCR; TCRdb's copy keeps in-frame clones and lacks some. Of about 600,000 clones listed, just over 75% are singletons. What was sequenced was PBMCs. These receptor sequences come from a middle-aged woman in good health. Some clones in this sample may be carry-over from other donors' samples.

This clone was recorded only once. V usage is TRBV7-3 and J usage is TRBJ2-2; D is possibly TRBD2 (6 bases). Trimming left V 5 bases short and J 3 bases short, with 10 bases between. In germline, CDR1 is SGHTA, CDR2 FQGTGA. The CDR3 covers 14 residues. This CDR3 reads CASSQGGDTGELFF. In nucleotides, the CDR3 is TGTGCCAGCAGCCAAGGCGGGGACACCGGGGAGCTGTTTTTT. Combining the CDR3 with reference TRBV7-3 and TRBJ2-2 gives the whole variable domain GAGVSQTPSNKVTEKGKYVELRCDPISGHTALYWYRQSLGQGPEFLIYFQGTGAADDSGLPNDRFFAVRPEGSVSTLKIQRTERGDSAVYLCASSQGGDTGELFFGEGSRLTVL.

The V call is TRBV6-1, the J call TRBJ1-5, with 10 bases that match TRBD1. V was pared by 1 base and J by 1 base, with 4 bases of the junction left unmatched. The CDR3 sequence is 17 residues long. From germline, CDR1 is MNHNS and CDR2 SASEGT. The CDR3 here is CASSEVGTGVSNQPQHF. The CDR3 coding sequence is TGTGCCAGCAGTGAAGTGGGGACAGGGGTCAGCAATCAGCCCCAGCATTTT.

Ten or more counts support this clone. The sample has other DNA sequences that encode this CDR3 too. The chain uses TRBV27 and TRBJ2-6, with D unresolved. Germline-derived CDR1 and CDR2 are MNHEY and SMNVEV (reference sequence). V lost 2 bases, J lost 3 bases, and 14 bases lay in between. The CDR3 runs 17 residues. The CDR3 nucleotides are TGTGCCAGCAGTTTAACCGGCCCCAGCAGTGGGGCCAACGTCCTGACTTTC. This codes for CASSLTGPSSGANVLTF.

This clone was observed once. V gene TRBV7-8 combines with J gene TRBJ2-1; 8 nucleotides line up with TRBD2. Trimming cost V 3 bases and J 8 bases; bases outside gene matches: 6. The CDR3 covers 14 residues. Germline V gives CDR1 SGHVS, CDR2 FQNEAQ. The CDR3 DNA reads as TGTGCCAGCAGCTTGGCTAGCGGGCGTTATGAGCAGTTCTTC. This sequence encodes CASSLASGRYEQFF.

The rearrangement uses TRBV27 and TRBJ2-7; 12 bases line up with TRBD1. Germline loops: CDR1 MNHEY, CDR2 SMNVEV (reference sequence). V lost 5 bases, J lost 1 base, and 15 bases stayed unmatched. CDR3 length: 19 amino acids. For the CDR3, the DNA is TGTGCCAGCAGTCCGACCGGGACAGGGGGCGGGTGGGGTTCCTACGAGCAGTACTTC. Its translation: CASSPTGTGGGWGSYEQYF.

The chain has TRBV29-1 and TRBJ2-1; the D gene is possibly TRBD1 (6 bases). Germline assignment: CDR1 SQVTM and CDR2 ANQGSEA. CDR3 length: 13 amino acids. V lost 7 bases and J 2 bases, leaving 12 bases between the germline ends. The CDR3 sequence is CSAGDPTYNEQFF. DNA of the CDR3: TGCAGCGCAGGGGACCCTACCTACAATGAGCAGTTCTTC.

This clone has more than one count but fewer than ten. The chain links TRBV10-2 to TRBJ2-7, with 8 bases matching TRBD2. The V gene end was trimmed by 7 bases and the J gene end by 1 base; junction bases not matched to a gene: 9. CDR3 length equals 15 residues. Germline values: CDR1 WSHSY, CDR2 SAAADI. CDR3 residues: CASTTAGDGSYEQYF. CDR3 nucleotide sequence: TGCGCCAGCACGACAGCGGGAGATGGGTCCTACGAGCAGTACTTC.

This clone was counted once. This chain joins TRBV28 and TRBJ1-5; 9 positions agree with TRBD1. The CDR3 covers 14 residues. Germline V gene data show CDR1 as MDHEN and CDR2 as SYDVKM. With V trimmed by 5 bases and J by 6 bases, 5 bases remained unmatched. This chain's CDR3 is CASSTTGGGQPQHF. The DNA for the CDR3 is TGTGCCAGCAGTACCACAGGGGGCGGTCAGCCCCAGCATTTT. Complete variable domain (other parts from reference TRBV28 and TRBJ1-5): DVKVTQSSRYLVKRTGEKVFLECVQDMDHENMFWYRQDPGLGLRLIYFSYDVKMKEKGDIPEGYSVSREKKERFSLILESASTNQTSMYLCASSTTGGGQPQHFGDGTRLSIL.

With respect to this clone: This sample also contains other DNA sequences that code for the same CDR3. The gene calls are TRBV18 and TRBJ2-1, with D unresolved. Germline V gene sequence: CDR1 KGHSH, CDR2 LQKENI. The CDR3 spans 14 residues. V was cut by 0 bases and J by 4 bases, with 7 bases left in between. The CDR3 DNA sequence: TGTGCCAGCTCACCACCGGGAAGTTACAATGAGCAGTTCTTC. Translating it yields CASSPPGSYNEQFF.

The chain combines TRBV7-9 with TRBJ2-1; no firm D call. CDR1 and CDR2 from the germline V gene are SEHNR and FQNEAQ (reference sequence). V lost 2 bases and J 3 bases, leaving 11 bases between the germline ends. This CDR3 has 15 amino acids. In DNA, the CDR3 is TGTGCCAGCAGCTTAACGGAGCAAGGCTACAATGAGCAGTTCTTC. Protein product: CASSLTEQGYNEQFF. Variable domain in full (rest from reference TRBV7-9 and TRBJ2-1): DTGVSQNPRHKITKRGQNVTFRCDPISEHNRLYWYRQTLGQGPEFLTYFQNEAQLEKSRLLSDRFSAERPKGSFSTLEIQRTEQGDSAMYLCASSLTEQGYNEQFFGPGTRLTVL.

The CDR3 here is CASSLGSLAGSETQYF. CDR3 sequence (DNA): TGTGCCAGCAGCTTAGGTTCGCTAGCGGGATCAGAGACCCAGTACTTC. The chain joins TRBV7-3 to TRBJ2-5; 9 nucleotides align to TRBD2. Germline loops: CDR1 SGHTA, CDR2 FQGTGA. Trimming at V came to 2 bases and at J to 4 bases, leaving 8 bases not matched to a gene. This CDR3 is built from 16 residues.

This clone was counted only a few times. This rearrangement joins TRBV18 to TRBJ1-1; D uncertain. V lost 2 bases, J lost 3 bases, and 7 bases lay in between. The CDR3 spans 13 residues. The germline V gene has CDR1 KGHSH and CDR2 LQKENI. The CDR3 sequence: CASSPIGDTEAFF. CDR3 nucleotide sequence: TGTGCCAGCTCACCAATCGGGGACACTGAAGCTTTCTTT.

In the case of this clone: At one of its ends the junction is not consistent with the germline gene, which may arise from a read error. The V and J genes are TRBV6-4 and TRBJ2-2; no reliable D call. Germline CDR1 and CDR2: MRHNA and SNTAGT. The CDR3 sequence is 16 residues long. The CDR3 loop is CASSYSSGSNTGELFF. As DNA, the CDR3 is TGTGCCAGCAGTTACTCGTCCGGGTCGAACACCGGGGAGCTGTTTTTT.

In this sample, this clone turned up a few times. The chain has TRBV18 and TRBJ2-1, with D perhaps TRBD1 (5 bases). V was pared by 0 bases and J by 4 bases, with 10 bases between. The CDR3 consists of 15 residues. Germline V gene data show CDR1 as KGHSH and CDR2 as LQKENI. The CDR3 DNA follows: TGTGCCAGCTCACCACCGCAAGGGGCGTACAATGAGCAGTTCTTC. Its translation: CASSPPQGAYNEQFF. Full variable domain (outside the CDR3, taken from reference TRBV18 and TRBJ2-1): NAGVMQNPRHLVRRRGQEARLRCSPMKGHSHVYWYRQLPEEGLKFMVYLQKENIIDESGMPKERFSAEFPKEGPSILRIQQVVRGDSAAYFCASSPPQGAYNEQFFGPGTRLTVL.

The chain links TRBV2 to TRBJ2-2; no clear D gene. The CDR3 sequence is 14 residues long. V lost 5 bases and J 4 bases, leaving 11 bases between the germline ends. CDR1 SNHLY and CDR2 FYNNEI come from the germline V gene. CDR3 loop: CASSPGPSTGELFF. For the CDR3, the DNA is TGTGCCAGCAGTCCCGGACCGAGCACCGGGGAGCTGTTTTTT.